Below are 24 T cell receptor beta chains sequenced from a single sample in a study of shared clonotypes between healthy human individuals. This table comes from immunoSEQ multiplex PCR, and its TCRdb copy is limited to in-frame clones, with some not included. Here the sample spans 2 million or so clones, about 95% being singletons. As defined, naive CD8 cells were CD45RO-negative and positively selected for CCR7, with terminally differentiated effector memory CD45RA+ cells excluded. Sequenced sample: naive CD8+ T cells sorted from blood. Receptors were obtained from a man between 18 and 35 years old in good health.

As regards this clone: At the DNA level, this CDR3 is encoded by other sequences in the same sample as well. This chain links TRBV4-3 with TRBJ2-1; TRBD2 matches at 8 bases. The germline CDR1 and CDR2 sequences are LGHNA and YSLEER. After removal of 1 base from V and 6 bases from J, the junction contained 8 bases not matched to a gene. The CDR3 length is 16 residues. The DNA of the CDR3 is TGCGCCAGCAGCCAAGTGGTACTAGCGGAGTCCAATGAGCAGTTCTTC. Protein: CASSQVVLAESNEQFF.

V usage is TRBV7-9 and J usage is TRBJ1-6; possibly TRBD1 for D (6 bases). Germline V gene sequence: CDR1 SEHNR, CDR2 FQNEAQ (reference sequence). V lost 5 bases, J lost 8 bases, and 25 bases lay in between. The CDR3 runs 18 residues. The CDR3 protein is CASSDFPRDIVSDSPLHF. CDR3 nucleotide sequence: TGTGCCAGCAGCGACTTCCCCCGGGACATCGTATCAGATTCACCCCTCCACTTT.

CDR3 amino acids: CASSPEGGDYEKLFF. The DNA for the CDR3 is TGTGCCAGTAGTCCCGAAGGGGGCGATTATGAAAAACTGTTTTTT. The chain employs TRBV19 and TRBJ1-4, with 7 positions matching TRBD1. CDR3 size: 15 residues. V lost 5 bases to trimming and J lost 6 bases; unmatched junction nucleotides: 9. CDR1 is LNHDA and CDR2 is SQIVND in the germline V gene (reference sequence). The entire variable domain, with the rest obtained from reference TRBV19 and TRBJ1-4, is as follows: DGGITQSPKYLFRKEGQNVTLSCEQNLNHDAMYWYRQDPGQGLRLIYYSQIVNDFQKGDIAEGYSVSREKKESFPLTVTSAQKNPTAFYLCASSPEGGDYEKLFFGSGTQLSVL.

The CDR3 loop is CASRRESAYEQYF. CDR3 sequence (DNA): TGCGCCAGCAGGCGGGAGTCGGCCTACGAGCAGTACTTC. The chain is built from TRBV5-1 and TRBJ2-7; 7 bases are a match to TRBD2. The CDR3 extends over 13 amino acids. Germline assignment: CDR1 SGHRS and CDR2 YFSETQ. Germline trimming cut 5 bases from V and 2 bases from J; bases unmatched to any gene: 4. The full variable domain, completed using reference TRBV5-1 and TRBJ2-7, is KAGVTQTPRYLIKTRGQQVTLSCSPISGHRSVSWYQQTPGQGLQFLFEYFSETQRNKGNFPGRFSGRQFSNSRSEMNVSTLELGDSALYLCASRRESAYEQYFGPGTRLTVT.

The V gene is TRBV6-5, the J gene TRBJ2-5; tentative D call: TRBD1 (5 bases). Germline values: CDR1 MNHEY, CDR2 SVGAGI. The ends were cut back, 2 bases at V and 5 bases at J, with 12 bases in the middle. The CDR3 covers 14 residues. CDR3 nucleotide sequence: TGTGCCAGCAGTTACGCCCCAGGGTGGGAGACCCAGTACTTC. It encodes CASSYAPGWETQYF.

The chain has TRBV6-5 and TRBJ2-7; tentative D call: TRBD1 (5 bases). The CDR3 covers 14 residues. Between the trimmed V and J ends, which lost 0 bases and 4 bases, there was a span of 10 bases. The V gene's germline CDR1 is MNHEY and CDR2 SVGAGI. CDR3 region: CASSYSEQVYEQYF. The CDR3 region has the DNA TGTGCCAGCAGTTACTCGGAACAGGTATACGAGCAGTACTTC.

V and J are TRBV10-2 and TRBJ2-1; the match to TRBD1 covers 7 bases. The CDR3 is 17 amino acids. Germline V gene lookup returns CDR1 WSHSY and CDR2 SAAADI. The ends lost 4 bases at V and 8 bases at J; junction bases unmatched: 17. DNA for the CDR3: TGCGCCAGCAGTGGCGGGTTGGACAGGATAGGCGATCATGAGCAGTTCTTC. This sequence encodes CASSGGLDRIGDHEQFF.

The CDR3 sequence is CASTGGAEIAKNIQYF. In DNA form, the CDR3 reads TGCGCCAGCACCGGCGGTGCGGAGATAGCCAAAAACATTCAGTACTTC. The V gene is TRBV10-1, the J gene TRBJ2-4, with D hard to call. V lost 7 bases and J lost 0, with 16 bases in between. This CDR3 has 16 residues. Germline V gene lookup returns CDR1 WNHNN and CDR2 SYGVQD (reference sequence).

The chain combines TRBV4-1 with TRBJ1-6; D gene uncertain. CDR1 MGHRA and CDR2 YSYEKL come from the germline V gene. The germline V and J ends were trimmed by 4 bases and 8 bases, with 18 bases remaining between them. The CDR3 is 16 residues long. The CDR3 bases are TGCGCCAGCAGCCCGTCTTCGAGGCTCGGCGATTCACCCCTCCACTTT. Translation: CASSPSSRLGDSPLHF.

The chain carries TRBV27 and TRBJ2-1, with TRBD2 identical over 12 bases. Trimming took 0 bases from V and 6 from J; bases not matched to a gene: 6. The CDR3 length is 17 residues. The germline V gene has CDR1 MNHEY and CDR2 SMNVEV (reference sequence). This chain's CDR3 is CASSLSLAGGKSNEQFF. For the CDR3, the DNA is TGTGCCAGCAGTTTATCCCTAGCGGGGGGGAAGAGCAATGAGCAGTTCTTC.

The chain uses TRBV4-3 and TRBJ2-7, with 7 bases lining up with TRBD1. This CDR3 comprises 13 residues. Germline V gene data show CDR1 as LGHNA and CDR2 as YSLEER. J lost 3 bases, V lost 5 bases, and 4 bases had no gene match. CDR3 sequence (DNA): TGCGCCAGCAGCGACTACAGGGGCTACGAGCAGTACTTC. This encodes CASSDYRGYEQYF.

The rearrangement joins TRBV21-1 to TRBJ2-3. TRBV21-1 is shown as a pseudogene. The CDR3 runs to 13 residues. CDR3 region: CASSKADADTQYF. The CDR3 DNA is TGTGCCAGCAGCAAAGCGGACGCAGATACGCAGTATTTT.

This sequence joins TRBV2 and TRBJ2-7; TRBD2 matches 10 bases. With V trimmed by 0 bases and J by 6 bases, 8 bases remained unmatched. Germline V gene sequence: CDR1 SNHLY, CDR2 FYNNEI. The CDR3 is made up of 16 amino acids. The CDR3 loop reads CASSEALLAGVVEQYF. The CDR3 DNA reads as TGTGCCAGCAGTGAAGCGCTTCTAGCGGGAGTGGTCGAGCAGTACTTC.

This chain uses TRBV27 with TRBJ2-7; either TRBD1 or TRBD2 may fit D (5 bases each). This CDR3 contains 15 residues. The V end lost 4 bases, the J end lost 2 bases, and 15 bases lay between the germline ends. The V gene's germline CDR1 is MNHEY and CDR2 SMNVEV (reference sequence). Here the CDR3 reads CASSYAGTFTYEQYF. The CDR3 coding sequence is TGTGCCAGCAGTTACGCCGGGACGTTCACCTACGAGCAGTACTTC.

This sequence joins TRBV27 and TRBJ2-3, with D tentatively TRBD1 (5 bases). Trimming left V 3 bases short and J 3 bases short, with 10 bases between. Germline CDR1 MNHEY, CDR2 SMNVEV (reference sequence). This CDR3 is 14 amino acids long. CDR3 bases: TGTGCCAGCAGTTTCGTAGGGGCGACAGATACGCAGTATTTT. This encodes CASSFVGATDTQYF.

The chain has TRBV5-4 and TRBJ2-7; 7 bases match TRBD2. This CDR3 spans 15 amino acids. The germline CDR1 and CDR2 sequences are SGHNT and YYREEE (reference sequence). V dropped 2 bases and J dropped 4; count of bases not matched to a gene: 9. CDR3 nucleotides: TGTGCCAGCAGCTTTGGCGGGGGAGATATTTACGAGCAGTACTTC. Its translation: CASSFGGGDIYEQYF.

Written as DNA, the CDR3 is TGTGCCAGCAGCTTAGAAGTTCCGCAGTATTTT. Its protein product is CASSLEVPQYF. J is TRBJ2-3 and V is TRBV7-9; D unresolved. The CDR3 has 11 residues. V dropped 1 base and J dropped 10 bases, with 6 bases sitting between them. The germline V gene encodes CDR1 SEHNR and CDR2 FQNEAQ (reference sequence).

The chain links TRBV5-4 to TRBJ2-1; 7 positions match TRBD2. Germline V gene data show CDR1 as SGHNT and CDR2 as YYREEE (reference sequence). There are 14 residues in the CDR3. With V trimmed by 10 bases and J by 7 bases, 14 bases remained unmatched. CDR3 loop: CAPQKAGEGNEQFF. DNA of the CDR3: TGTGCCCCTCAGAAGGCGGGAGAAGGAAATGAGCAGTTCTTC. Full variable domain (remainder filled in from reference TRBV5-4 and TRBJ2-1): ETGVTQSPTHLIKTRGQQVTLRCSSQSGHNTVSWYQQALGQGPQFIFQYYREEENGRGNFPPRFSGLQFPNYSSELNVNALELDDSALYLCAPQKAGEGNEQFFGPGTRLTVL.

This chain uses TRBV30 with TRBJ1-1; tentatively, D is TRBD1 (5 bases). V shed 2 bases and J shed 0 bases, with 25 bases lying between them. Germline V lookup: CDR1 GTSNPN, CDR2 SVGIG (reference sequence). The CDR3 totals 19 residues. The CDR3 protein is CAWSYVWGSRVFMNTEAFF. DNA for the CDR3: TGTGCCTGGAGTTACGTTTGGGGGAGTAGAGTATTTATGAACACTGAAGCTTTCTTT.

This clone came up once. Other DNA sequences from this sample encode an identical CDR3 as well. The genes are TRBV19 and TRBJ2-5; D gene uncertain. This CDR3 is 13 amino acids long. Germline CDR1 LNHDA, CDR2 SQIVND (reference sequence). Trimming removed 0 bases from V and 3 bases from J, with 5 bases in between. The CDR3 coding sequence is TGTGCCAGTAGTATAGACTTAGAAGAGACCCAGTACTTC. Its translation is CASSIDLEETQYF.

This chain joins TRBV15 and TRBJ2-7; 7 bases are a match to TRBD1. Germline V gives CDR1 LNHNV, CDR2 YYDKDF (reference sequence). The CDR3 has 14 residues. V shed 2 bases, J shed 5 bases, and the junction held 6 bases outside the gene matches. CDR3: CATSRLTGVHEQYF. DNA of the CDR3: TGTGCCACCAGCAGACTTACAGGGGTCCACGAGCAGTACTTC.

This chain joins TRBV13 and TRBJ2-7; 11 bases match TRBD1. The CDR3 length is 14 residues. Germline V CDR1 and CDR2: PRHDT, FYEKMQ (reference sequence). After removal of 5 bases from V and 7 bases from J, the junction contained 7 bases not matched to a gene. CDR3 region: CASSHRGQGGEQYF. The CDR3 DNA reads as TGTGCCAGCAGCCATAGGGGACAGGGGGGAGAGCAGTACTTC.

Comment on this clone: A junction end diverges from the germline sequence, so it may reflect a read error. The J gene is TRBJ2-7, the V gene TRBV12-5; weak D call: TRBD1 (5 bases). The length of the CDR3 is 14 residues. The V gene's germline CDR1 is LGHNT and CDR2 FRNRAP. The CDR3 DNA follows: TGTGCTAGTGGTCGCCGACAGTCCTCCTGCGAGCAGTACTTC. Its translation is CASGRRQSSCEQYF.

CDR3: CAWSDGSSYNEQFF. The CDR3 nucleotides are TGTGCCTGGAGCGACGGGAGCTCCTACAATGAGCAGTTCTTC. This sequence joins TRBV30 and TRBJ2-1; D may be TRBD2 (6 bases). V lost 3 bases, J lost 0 bases, and 9 bases lay in between. This CDR3 has 14 amino acids. Germline V gene sequence: CDR1 GTSNPN, CDR2 SVGIG (reference sequence).